Following are 20 T cell receptor beta chains from one sample sequenced in a study of tumor and adjacent non-tumor tissue in lung cancer. The library came from three nested PCR rounds adapted from ARM-PCR protocols. MiXCR was run by TCRdb on the multiplex PCR reads, yielding one entry per CDR3 protein. The sample contains approximately 120,000 distinct CDR3 sequences, over 65% of which appear only once. No cell sorting was done before RNA was extracted from the tissue. Sequenced input: lung tumor tissue. Receptor source: a man aged 25 to 45 with non-small cell lung cancer.

The chain couples TRBV12-3 or TRBV12-4 to TRBJ2-1, with D perhaps matching TRBD1 or TRBD2 (5 bases each). Trimming shortened V by 5 bases and J by 4 bases, and 9 bases separated the two germline ends. CDR3 length equals 13 residues. The CDR3 spells CASSRGPYNEQFF. The CDR3 bases are TGTGCCAGCAGTCGGGGCCCTTACAATGAGCAGTTCTTC.

This clonotype was recorded once. At one end the junction does not follow the germline gene, possibly because of a read error. The chain recombines TRBV4-1 with TRBJ2-2; D may be TRBD2 (5 bases). The CDR3 consists of 15 residues. Per germline, CDR1 MGHRA and CDR2 YSYEKL. The CDR3 DNA follows: TGCGCCAGCAGCCGCAGCAACGGCTACACCGGGGAGCTATTTTTT. It specifies CASSRSNGYTGELFF.

In this sample, this clonotype turned up a few times. The CDR3 coding sequence is TGCAGTGCTAGGAAGGCGGCGGGGGGCCCCGTTACGCAGTATTTT. Amino acids: CSARKAAGGPVTQYF. V and J are TRBV20-1 and TRBJ2-3; 8 bases fit TRBD2. The CDR3 contains 15 residues. Germline V gene data show CDR1 as DFQATT and CDR2 as SNEGSKA (reference sequence). After removal of 3 bases from V and 8 bases from J, the junction contained 13 bases not matched to a gene.

In the case of this clonotype: At one boundary the junction diverges from the germline segment, which might be a read error. The chain uses TRBV6-2 or TRBV6-3 and TRBJ1-1; maybe TRBD1 (5 bases). Germline V gene lookup returns CDR1 MNHEY and CDR2 SVGEGT. This CDR3 has 13 residues. The CDR3 nucleotides are TGTGCCAGCATAATATCAGGGTCGAGTGAATCTTTCTTT. Its protein product is CASIISGSSESFF.

A remark on this clonotype: The junction does not match germline at one end; this may be a read error. J is TRBJ2-5 and V is TRBV5-4, with D possibly TRBD2 on 6 matching bases. CDR1 is SGHNT, CDR2 YYREEE, per germline (reference sequence). The CDR3 consists of 14 residues. CDR3 loop: CTSSLYWGRETQYF. Written as DNA, the CDR3 is TGTACCAGCAGCTTGTATTGGGGGAGGGAGACCCAGTACTTC.

Turning to this clonotype: A single base separates this from a much larger clone, so it may be a read error. The V gene is TRBV10-3, the J gene TRBJ1-1, with D unclear. The V end lost 1 base, the J end lost 2 bases, and 11 bases lay between the germline ends. The CDR3 has 15 amino acids. Per the germline V gene, CDR1 is ENHRY and CDR2 is SYGVKD. In nucleotides, the CDR3 is TGTGCCATCAGTGAGTTACTTACAGATAACACTGAAGCTTTCTTT. This sequence encodes CAISELLTDNTEAFF.

On this clonotype itself: An end of the junction differs from the germline gene, which may be a read error. The genes are TRBV20-1 and TRBJ1-2, with D perhaps matching TRBD1 (5 bases). The germline CDR1 and CDR2 sequences are DFQATT and SNEGSKA (reference sequence). The CDR3 runs to 15 residues. CDR3 sequence reads: CSVRDRGAVPYGYTF. DNA for the CDR3: TGCAGTGTTAGAGATCGGGGCGCAGTACCCTATGGCTACACCTTC.

Details on this clonotype: The junction and the germline gene differ at one end; a read error may be behind it. This chain links TRBV11-2 with TRBJ2-1; the D is unclear. This CDR3 is built from 16 residues. The germline V gene encodes CDR1 SGHAT and CDR2 FQNNGV. CDR3 sequence: CASSLCAGASYNEQFF. The CDR3 DNA is TGTGCCAGCAGCTTATGTGCTGGCGCGTCCTACAATGAGCAGTTCTTT.

With respect to this clonotype: A much larger clone differs by one base, so this may be a read error. The V call is TRBV6-1, the J call TRBJ2-4; 8 bases fit TRBD2. Germline CDR1 reads MNHNS; CDR2 reads SASEGT. The CDR3 runs 15 residues. The V and J ends lost 7 bases and 1 base, in that order; junction bases with no gene match: 6. The chain's CDR3 is CASNDGGAAKNIQYF. In nucleotides, the CDR3 is TGTGCCAGCAATGACGGGGGGGCCGCCAAAAACATTCAGTACTTC.

Note on this clonotype: A much larger clone sits a single nucleotide away, making a read error possible. The genes are TRBV6-6 and TRBJ2-7; D may match TRBD1 or TRBD2 (5 bases each). The germline CDR1 and CDR2 sequences are MNHNY and SVGAGI (reference sequence). The CDR3 extends over 11 amino acids. V shed 6 bases and J shed 5 bases, with 8 bases lying between them. CDR3 in amino acids: CASRMGDEQYF. The CDR3 coding sequence is TGTGCCAGCAGGATGGGGGACGAGCAGTACTTC.

Remarks on this clonotype: This may be a read error: a much more frequent sequence differs by one nucleotide. V and J are TRBV10-3 and TRBJ2-7; 7 bases align to TRBD2. Looked up from germline, CDR1 is ENHRY and CDR2 is SYGVKD. The CDR3 has 13 amino acids. DNA of the CDR3: TGTGACACCTCTAGCGGACCTTTCTACGAGCAGTACTTC. Encoded protein: CDTSSGPFYEQYF.

As concerns this clonotype: This sequence may be a read error, since a much larger clone differs from it by one base. The rearrangement joins TRBV20-1 to TRBJ2-3; TRBD1 is a possible D gene (5 bases). The better agreement between TRBJ1-5 and the DNA end casts doubt on the J call. Per the germline V gene, CDR1 is DFQATT and CDR2 is SNEGSKA (reference sequence). The CDR3 sequence is 15 residues long. The CDR3 nucleotides are TGCAGTGCTTCCGGGACTAGCGGTTACACAGATACGCAGCATTTT. This encodes CSASGTSGYTDTQHF.

For this clonotype: A much larger clonotype is one base distant, so this may be a read error. The genes are TRBV20-1 and TRBJ2-1; TRBD2 matches at 10 bases. Germline trimming cut 8 bases from V and 8 bases from J; bases unmatched to any gene: 15. The CDR3 is 15 residues long. Germline V lookup: CDR1 DFQATT, CDR2 SNEGSKA (reference sequence). This CDR3 is CSYGRRLAGVHEQFF. The CDR3 region has the DNA TGCAGTTACGGAAGGCGCCTAGCGGGAGTCCATGAGCAGTTCTTC.

Comments on this clonotype: A much larger clonotype is one base distant, so this may be a read error. The chain recombines TRBV5-5 with TRBJ2-5; unclear D gene. Germline CDR1 SGHKS, CDR2 YYEKEE (reference sequence). The CDR3 loop spans 12 amino acids. The CDR3 sequence is CASGFIWETQYF. DNA of the CDR3: TGTGCCAGCGGCTTCATTTGGGAGACCCAGTACTTC.

Turning to this clonotype: Compared with germline, one end of the junction differs, possibly owing to a read error. The CDR3 coding sequence is TGTACCAGCAGCCGAACGGGGGGGTCCTACAATGTGCAGTTCTTC. Residues: CTSSRTGGSYNVQFF. The chain has TRBV6-5 and TRBJ2-1; 8 bases are shared with TRBD2. Germline CDR1 is MNHEY and CDR2 is SVGAGI. The CDR3 totals 15 residues.

In the case of this clonotype: The CDR3 end shows no conserved phenylalanine or tryptophan, and so a read error is likely. The CDR3 DNA sequence: TGCAGCGTTGGGACGGGGGAAGGTTCACCCCTCCACCTT. It specifies CSVGTGEGSPLHL. This chain links TRBV29-1 with TRBJ1-6; TRBD1 might be the D (5 bases). CDR3 size: 13 residues. The germline V gene has CDR1 SQVTM and CDR2 ANQGSEA. The V end was cut by 4 bases, the J end by 9 bases, with 13 bases between.

This clonotype appeared once. This may be a read error, as it is one base from a much larger clone. This chain joins TRBV29-1 and TRBJ1-3; D remains ambiguous. The CDR3 has 11 residues. Trimming shortened V by 5 bases and J by 1 base, and 3 bases separated the two germline ends. The germline V gene has CDR1 SQVTM and CDR2 ANQGSEA. CDR3 DNA sequence: TGCAGCGTTCTATCTGGAAACACCATATATTTT. Its translation is CSVLSGNTIYF.

For this clonotype: A much larger clone lies a single base off, so this may be a read error. The chain joins TRBV10-3 to TRBJ2-1; TRBD2 might be the D (5 bases). CDR3 length: 14 residues. Between the trimmed V and J ends, which lost 9 bases and 1 base, there was a span of 13 bases. Per the germline V gene, CDR1 is ENHRY and CDR2 is SYGVKD. CDR3 nucleotides: TGTGCCATTACAAGCGAGGGATCCTACAATGAGCAGTTCTTC. Its translation: CAITSEGSYNEQFF.

With regard to this clonotype: Since the CDR3 does not end with the conserved phenylalanine or tryptophan, this likely comes from a read error. Because the CDR3's place on the DNA is in doubt, the DNA is left out and the CDR3 is given as listed by TCRdb. The chain employs TRBV11-2 and TRBJ2-1; the D call in the table, TRBD2, was not verified against the DNA. Including both end residues, the CDR3 is 15 amino acids long. Per germline, CDR1 SGHAT and CDR2 FQNNGV. The CDR3 spells CASSLIIAGIDEQFL.

The gene calls are TRBV20-1 and TRBJ1-4; D remains unclear. CDR1 and CDR2 (germline): DFQATT, SNEGSKA (reference sequence). The CDR3 sequence is 15 residues long. V was cut by 0 bases and J by 6 bases, with 14 bases left in between. The CDR3 protein is CSARDLVRADEKLFF. Written as DNA, the CDR3 is TGCAGTGCTAGAGATCTGGTAAGGGCGGATGAAAAACTGTTTTTT.